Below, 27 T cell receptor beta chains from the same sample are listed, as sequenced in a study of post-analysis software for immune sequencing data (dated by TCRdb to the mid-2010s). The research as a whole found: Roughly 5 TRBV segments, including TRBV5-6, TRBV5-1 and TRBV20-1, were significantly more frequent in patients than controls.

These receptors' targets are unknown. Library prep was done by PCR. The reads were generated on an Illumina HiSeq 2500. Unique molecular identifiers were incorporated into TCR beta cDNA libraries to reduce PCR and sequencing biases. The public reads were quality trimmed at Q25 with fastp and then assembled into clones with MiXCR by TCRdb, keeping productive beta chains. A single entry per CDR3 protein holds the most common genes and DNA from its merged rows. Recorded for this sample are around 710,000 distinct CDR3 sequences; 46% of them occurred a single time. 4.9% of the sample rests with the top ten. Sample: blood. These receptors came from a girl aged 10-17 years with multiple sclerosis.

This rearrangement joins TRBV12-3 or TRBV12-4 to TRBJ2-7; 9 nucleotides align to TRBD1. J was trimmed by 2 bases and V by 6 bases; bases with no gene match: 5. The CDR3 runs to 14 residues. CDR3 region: CASSTGQGTYEQYF. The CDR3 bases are TGTGCCAGCAGCACGGGACAGGGCACCTACGAGCAGTACTTC.

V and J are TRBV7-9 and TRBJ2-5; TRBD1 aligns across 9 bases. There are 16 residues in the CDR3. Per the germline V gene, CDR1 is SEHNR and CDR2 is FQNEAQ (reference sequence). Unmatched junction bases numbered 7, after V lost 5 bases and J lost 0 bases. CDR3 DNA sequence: TGTGCCAGCAGCGGATTCGGGACAGGGTACCAAGAGACCCAGTACTTC. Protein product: CASSGFGTGYQETQYF.

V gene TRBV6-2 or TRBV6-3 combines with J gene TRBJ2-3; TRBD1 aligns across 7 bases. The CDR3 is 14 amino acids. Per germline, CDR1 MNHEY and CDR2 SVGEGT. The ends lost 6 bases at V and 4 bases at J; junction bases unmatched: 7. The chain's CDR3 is CASRLIGQADTQYF. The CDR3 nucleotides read TGTGCCAGCAGGCTGATTGGACAGGCAGATACGCAGTATTTT.

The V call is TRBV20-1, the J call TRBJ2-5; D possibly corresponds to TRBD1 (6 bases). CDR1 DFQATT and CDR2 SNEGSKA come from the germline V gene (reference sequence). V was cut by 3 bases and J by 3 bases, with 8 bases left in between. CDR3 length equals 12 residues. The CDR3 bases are TGCAGTGCTAGCAGACAGGAAGAGACCCAGTACTTC. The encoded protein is CSASRQEETQYF.

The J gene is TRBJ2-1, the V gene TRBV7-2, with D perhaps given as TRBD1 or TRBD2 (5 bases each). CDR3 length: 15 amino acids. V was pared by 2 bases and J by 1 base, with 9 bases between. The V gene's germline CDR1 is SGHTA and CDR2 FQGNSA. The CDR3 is CASSLRGPSYNEQFF. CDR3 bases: TGTGCCAGCAGCTTAAGGGGACCATCCTACAATGAGCAGTTCTTC.

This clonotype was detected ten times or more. The chain's CDR3 is CASSSRTSGRNIQYF. CDR3 DNA sequence: TGTGCCAGCAGCTCCCGGACTAGCGGGAGGAACATTCAGTACTTC. The chain combines TRBV5-6 with TRBJ2-4; 14 bases line up with TRBD2. Germline V gene sequence: CDR1 SGHDT, CDR2 YYEEEE. The CDR3 spans 15 residues. Germline trimming cut 3 bases from V and 7 bases from J; bases unmatched to any gene: 3.

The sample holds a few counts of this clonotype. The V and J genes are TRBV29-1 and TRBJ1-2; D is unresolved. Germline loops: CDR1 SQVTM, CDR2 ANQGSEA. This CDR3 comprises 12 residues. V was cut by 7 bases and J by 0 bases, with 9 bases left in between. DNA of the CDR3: TGCAGCGCTGATAGTACTAACTATGGCTACACCTTC. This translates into CSADSTNYGYTF.

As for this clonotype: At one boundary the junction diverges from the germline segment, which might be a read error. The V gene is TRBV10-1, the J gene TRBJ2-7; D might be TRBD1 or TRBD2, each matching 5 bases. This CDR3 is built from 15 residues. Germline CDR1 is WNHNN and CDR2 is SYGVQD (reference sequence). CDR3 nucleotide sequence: TGCGCCGGCAGTCAAGAAGGGACCCGAGGCGACGAGCAGTACTTC. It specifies CAGSQEGTRGDEQYF.

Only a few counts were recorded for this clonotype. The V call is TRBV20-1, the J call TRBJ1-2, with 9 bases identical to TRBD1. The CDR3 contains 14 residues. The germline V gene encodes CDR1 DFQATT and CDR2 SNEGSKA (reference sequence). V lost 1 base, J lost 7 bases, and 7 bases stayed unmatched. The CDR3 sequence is CSARVGTGLVGYTF. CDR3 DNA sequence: TGCAGTGCTAGAGTTGGGACAGGGCTCGTTGGCTACACCTTC.

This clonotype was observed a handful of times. The CDR3 here is CASSFGTDWEAFF. The CDR3, as DNA: TGTGCCAGCAGCTTCGGGACAGATTGGGAAGCTTTCTTT. The gene calls are TRBV7-2 and TRBJ1-1; 7 positions agree with TRBD1. CDR1 and CDR2 (germline): SGHTA, FQGNSA. V gave up 3 bases and J gave up 8 bases; unmatched junction bases: 6. The CDR3 is 13 residues long.

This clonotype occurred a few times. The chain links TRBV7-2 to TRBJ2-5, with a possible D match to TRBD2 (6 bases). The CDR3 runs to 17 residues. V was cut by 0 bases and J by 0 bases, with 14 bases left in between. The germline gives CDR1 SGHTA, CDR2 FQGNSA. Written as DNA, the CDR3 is TGTGCCAGCAGCTTAGCGGAGGCTAGCGCGTACCAAGAGACCCAGTACTTC. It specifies CASSLAEASAYQETQYF.

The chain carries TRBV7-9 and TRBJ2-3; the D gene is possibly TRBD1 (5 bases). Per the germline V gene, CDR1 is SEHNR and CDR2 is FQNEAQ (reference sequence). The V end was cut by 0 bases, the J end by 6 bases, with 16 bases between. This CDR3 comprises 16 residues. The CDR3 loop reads CASSLALRQHTDTQYF. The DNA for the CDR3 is TGTGCCAGCAGCTTAGCGTTGAGACAGCATACCGATACGCAGTATTTT. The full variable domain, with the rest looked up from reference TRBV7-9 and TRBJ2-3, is DTGVSQNPRHKITKRGQNVTFRCDPISEHNRLYWYRQTLGQGPEFLTYFQNEAQLEKSRLLSDRFSAERPKGSFSTLEIQRTEQGDSAMYLCASSLALRQHTDTQYFGPGTRLTVL.

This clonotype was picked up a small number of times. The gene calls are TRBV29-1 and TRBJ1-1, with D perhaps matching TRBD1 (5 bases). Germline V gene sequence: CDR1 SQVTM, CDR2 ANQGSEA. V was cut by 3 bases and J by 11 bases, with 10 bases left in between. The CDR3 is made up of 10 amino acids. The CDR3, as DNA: TGCAGCGTTGAGAGCAGGGCGGCTTTCTTT. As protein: CSVESRAAFF.

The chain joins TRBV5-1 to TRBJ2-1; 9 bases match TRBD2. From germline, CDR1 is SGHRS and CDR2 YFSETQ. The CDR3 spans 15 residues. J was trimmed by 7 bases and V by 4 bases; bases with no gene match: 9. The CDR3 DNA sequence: TGCGCCAGCAGCCCAAGTGGACTAGCGATTAATGAGCAGTTCTTC. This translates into CASSPSGLAINEQFF.

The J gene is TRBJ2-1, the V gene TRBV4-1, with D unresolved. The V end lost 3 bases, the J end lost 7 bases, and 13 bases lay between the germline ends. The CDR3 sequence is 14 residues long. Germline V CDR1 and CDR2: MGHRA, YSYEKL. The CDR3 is CASSQDRVGNEQFF. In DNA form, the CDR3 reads TGCGCCAGCAGCCAGGATCGGGTGGGTAATGAGCAGTTCTTC.

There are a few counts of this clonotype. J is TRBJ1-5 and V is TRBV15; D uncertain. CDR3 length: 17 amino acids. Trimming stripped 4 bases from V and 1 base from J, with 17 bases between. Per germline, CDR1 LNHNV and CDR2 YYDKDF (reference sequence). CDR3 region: CATSKEAGGWSNQPQHF. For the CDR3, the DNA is TGTGCCACCAGCAAAGAGGCAGGAGGTTGGAGCAATCAGCCCCAGCATTTT.

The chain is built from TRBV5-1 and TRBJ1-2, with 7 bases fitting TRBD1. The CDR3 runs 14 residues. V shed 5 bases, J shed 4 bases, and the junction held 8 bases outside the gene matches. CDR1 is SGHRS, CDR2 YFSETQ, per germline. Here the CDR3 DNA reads TGCGCCAGCAGTCGTGACAGGGTCGGCTATGGCTACACCTTC. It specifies CASSRDRVGYGYTF.

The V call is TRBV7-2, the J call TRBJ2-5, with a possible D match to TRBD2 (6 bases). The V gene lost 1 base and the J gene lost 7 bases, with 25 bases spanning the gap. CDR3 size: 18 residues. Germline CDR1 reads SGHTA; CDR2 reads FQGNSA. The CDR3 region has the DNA TGTGCCAGCAGCTTAGGGGCCCCTAGCGCCATTGGGGGAGTGACCCAGTACTTC. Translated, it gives CASSLGAPSAIGGVTQYF.

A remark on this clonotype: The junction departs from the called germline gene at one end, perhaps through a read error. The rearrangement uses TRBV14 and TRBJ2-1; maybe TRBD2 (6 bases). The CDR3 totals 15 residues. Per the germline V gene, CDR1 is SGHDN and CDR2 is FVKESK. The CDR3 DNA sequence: TGTGCCGGCAGCCCTAGGGACTTCCGCGACAATGAGCAGTTCTTC. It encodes CAGSPRDFRDNEQFF.

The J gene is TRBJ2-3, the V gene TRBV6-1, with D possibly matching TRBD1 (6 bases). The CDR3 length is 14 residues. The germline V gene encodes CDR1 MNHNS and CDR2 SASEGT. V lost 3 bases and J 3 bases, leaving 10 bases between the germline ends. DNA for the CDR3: TGTGCCAGCAGTGAGGACAGACAGACAGATACGCAGTATTTT. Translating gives CASSEDRQTDTQYF.

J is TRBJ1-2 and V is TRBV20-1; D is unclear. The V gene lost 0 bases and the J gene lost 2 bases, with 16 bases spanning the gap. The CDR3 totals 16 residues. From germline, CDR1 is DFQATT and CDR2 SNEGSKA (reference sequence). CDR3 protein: CSARDYLQEKNYGYTF. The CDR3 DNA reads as TGCAGTGCTAGAGACTACCTTCAGGAAAAGAACTATGGCTACACCTTC.

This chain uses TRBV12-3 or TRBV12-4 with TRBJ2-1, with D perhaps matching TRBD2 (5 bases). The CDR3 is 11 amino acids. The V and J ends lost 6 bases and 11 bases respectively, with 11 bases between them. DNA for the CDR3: TGTGCCAGCAGCTATGGACTGAAGCAGTTCTTC. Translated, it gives CASSYGLKQFF.

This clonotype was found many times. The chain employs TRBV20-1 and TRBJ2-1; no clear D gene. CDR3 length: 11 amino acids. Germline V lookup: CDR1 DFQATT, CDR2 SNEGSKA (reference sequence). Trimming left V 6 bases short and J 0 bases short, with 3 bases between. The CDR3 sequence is CSASSYNEQFF. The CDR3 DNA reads TGCAGTGCCAGCTCCTACAATGAGCAGTTCTTC.

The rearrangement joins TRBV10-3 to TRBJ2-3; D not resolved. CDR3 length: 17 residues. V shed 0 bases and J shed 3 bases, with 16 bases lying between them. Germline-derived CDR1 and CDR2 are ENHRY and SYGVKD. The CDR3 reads CAISESYGLGSTDTQYF. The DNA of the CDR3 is TGTGCCATCAGTGAGTCATATGGGCTAGGGTCTACAGATACGCAGTATTTT.

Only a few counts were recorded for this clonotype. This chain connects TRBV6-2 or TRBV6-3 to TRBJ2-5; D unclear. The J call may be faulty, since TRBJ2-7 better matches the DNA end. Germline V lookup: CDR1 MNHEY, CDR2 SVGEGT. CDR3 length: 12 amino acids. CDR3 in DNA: TGTGCCAGCAGTCATACCCACTACGAGCAGTACTTC. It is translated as CASSHTHYEQYF.

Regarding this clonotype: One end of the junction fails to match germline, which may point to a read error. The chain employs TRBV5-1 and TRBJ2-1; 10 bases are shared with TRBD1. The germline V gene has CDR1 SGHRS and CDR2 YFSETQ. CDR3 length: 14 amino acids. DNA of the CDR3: TGCGCCAGCAATCGGGACAGGGGAGGCAATGAGCACTTCTTC. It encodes CASNRDRGGNEHFF.

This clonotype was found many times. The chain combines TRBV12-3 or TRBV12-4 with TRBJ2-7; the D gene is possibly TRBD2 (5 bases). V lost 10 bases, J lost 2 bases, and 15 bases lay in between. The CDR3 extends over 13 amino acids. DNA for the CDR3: TGTGCCACCCGGGGTTCTGCAACCTACGAGCAGTACTTC. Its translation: CATRGSATYEQYF.